This T cell receptor beta chain was sequenced during a study of lymphopenia after photon versus proton radiotherapy. Trimming cost V 5 bases and J 7 bases, with 14 bases left between them. This CDR3 contains 13 residues. Germline V lookup: CDR1 MNHEY, CDR2 SMNVEV (reference sequence). Sequencing used immunoSEQ multiplex PCR; TCRdb keeps in-frame clones, though not all of them. The data show about 30,000 clones, 94% seen once. Study observations and caveats: Under photons, naive T cells and diversity fell while effector/memory populations rose. Oligoclonal CD8+ Temra expansion after nadir drove photon patients' diversity drop. Larger post-nadir TCR diversity loss correlated inversely with survival in deceased patients.

For this clone: The antigen is unknown.

This chain uses TRBV27 with TRBJ1-2, with D uncertain. The source material was peripheral blood, sampled from a patient treated with photon-based radiotherapy. The clonotype originates from a woman between 50 and 59 years old with cholangiocarcinoma. The CDR3 here is CASSHEGYVGYTF. CDR3 DNA: TGTGCCAGCAGTCATGAGGGATACGTTGGCTACACCTTC.